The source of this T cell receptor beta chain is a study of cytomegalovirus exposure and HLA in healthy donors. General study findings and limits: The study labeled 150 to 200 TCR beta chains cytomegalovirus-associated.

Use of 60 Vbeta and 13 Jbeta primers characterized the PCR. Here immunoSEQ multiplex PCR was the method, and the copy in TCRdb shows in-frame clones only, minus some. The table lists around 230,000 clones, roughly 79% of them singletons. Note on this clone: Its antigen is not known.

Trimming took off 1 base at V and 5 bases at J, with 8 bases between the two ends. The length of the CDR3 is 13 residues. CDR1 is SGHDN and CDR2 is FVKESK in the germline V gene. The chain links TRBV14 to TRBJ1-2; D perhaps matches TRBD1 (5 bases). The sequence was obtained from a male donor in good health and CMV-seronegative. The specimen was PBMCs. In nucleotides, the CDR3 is TGTGCCAGCAGCCAAGGACAGCTATATGGCTACACCTTC. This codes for CASSQGQLYGYTF.